The rows below give T cell receptor beta chains drawn from one sample of a study of circulating and synovial CD4+ cells in juvenile arthritis. Repertoires were generated with immunoSEQ multiplex PCR, while TCRdb's copy carries only in-frame clones and drops some. The data contain about 14,000 clones, roughly 83% of them singletons. The sample taken for sequencing was CD4+ T cells from synovial fluid. These TCRs come from a human patient with juvenile idiopathic arthritis. Some clones in this sample may be carry-over from other donors' samples. The CDR3 runs from the conserved cysteine through the conserved F or W. The order of the fields is clone size, J gene, V gene, D gene, CDR3 protein, CDR3 DNA. A D gene is named only where the DNA matches it firmly. Size values are once, few and many counts, or a class for expanded clones, and some rows have none.

- | TRBJ1-1 | TRBV15 | - | CATSRWEGTEAFF | TGTGCCACCAGCAGATGGGAGGGGACTGAAGCTTTCTTT
- | TRBJ2-7 | TRBV6-5 | - | CASSYFSRQTFGEQYF | TGTGCCAGCAGTTACTTCTCGCGACAAACTTTCGGCGAGCAGTACTTC
medium-sized | TRBJ1-5 | TRBV19 | TRBD1 | CASSQTGTGSLYSNQPQHF | TGTGCCAGTAGTCAAACCGGGACAGGATCCCTTTATAGCAATCAGCCCCAGCATTTT
- | TRBJ2-3 | TRBV7-2 | - | CASSLRDTQYF | TGTGCCAGCAGCTTGAGGGATACGCAGTATTTT
- | TRBJ2-1 | TRBV20-1 | - | CSARGPGEQFF | TGCAGTGCTAGAGGACCGGGAGAGCAGTTCTTC
- | TRBJ1-2 | TRBV5-1 | - | CASSLVGPLVDGYTF | TGCGCCAGCAGCTTGGTCGGACCACTAGTAGACGGCTACACCTTC
few | TRBJ1-4 | TRBV4-2 | - | CASSQDRDFNEKLFF | TGTGCCAGCAGCCAAGACCGGGACTTTAATGAAAAACTGTTTTTT
- | TRBJ2-5 | TRBV29-1 | - | CSVDQGQETQYF | TGCAGCGTTGACCAGGGGCAAGAGACCCAGTACTTC
- | TRBJ1-1 | TRBV7-2 | - | CASSLSSASTEAFF | TGTGCCAGCAGCTTAAGCTCCGCGAGTACTGAAGCTTTCTTT
- | TRBJ1-1 | TRBV5-5 | - | CASSLVWGRGFLGTEAFF | TGTGCCAGCAGCTTGGTGTGGGGCAGGGGATTTTTGGGCACTGAAGCTTTCTTT
- | TRBJ2-5 | TRBV4-3 | - | CASSQQTEETQYF | TGCGCCAGCAGCCAACAGACAGAAGAGACCCAGTACTTC
once | TRBJ1-2 | TRBV30 | - | CAALRGGPRYGYTF | TGTGCAGCCCTGAGGGGGGGGCCCCGCTATGGCTACACCTTC
once | TRBJ1-5 | TRBV18 | TRBD1 | CASSPSGQGVGPQHF | TGTGCCAGCTCACCATCGGGCCAGGGGGTTGGGCCCCAGCATTTT
few | TRBJ1-1 | TRBV28 | TRBD1 | CASRGQGFTEAFF | TGTGCCAGCAGGGGACAGGGGTTTACTGAAGCTTTCTTT
once | TRBJ2-5 | TRBV7-3 | TRBD1 | CASSATGGQETQYF | TGTGCCAGCAGCGCGACAGGGGGCCAAGAGACCCAGTACTTC
- | TRBJ1-2 | TRBV28 | - | CASSNYPTGKRVGFYGYTF | TGTGCCAGCAGTAACTATCCGACGGGGAAGAGAGTGGGGTTCTATGGCTACACCTTC
- | TRBJ2-5 | TRBV4-3 | TRBD2 | CASSQGKRGPWETQYF | TGCGCCAGCAGCCAAGGGAAGCGGGGCCCCTGGGAGACCCAGTACTTC
- | TRBJ1-1 | TRBV19 | - | CASSIQGVMNTEAFF | TGTGCCAGTAGTATTCAGGGTGTCATGAACACTGAAGCTTTCTTT
- | TRBJ1-1 | TRBV19 | TRBD1 | CASSVRQGGTEAFF | TGTGCCAGTAGTGTAAGACAGGGTGGCACTGAAGCTTTCTTT
- | TRBJ1-1 | TRBV5-6 | - | CASLQGKTSMNTEAFF | TGTGCCAGCCTACAGGGAAAGACCTCTATGAACACTGAAGCTTTCTTT
- | TRBJ2-5 | TRBV14 | - | CASSLVRETQYF | TGTGCCAGCAGCCTCGTTAGAGAGACCCAGTACTTC
- | TRBJ2-7 | TRBV5-1 | TRBD2 | CASSLLAGGYEQYF | TGCGCCAGCAGCCTTTTAGCGGGGGGATACGAGCAGTACTTC
- | TRBJ1-3 | TRBV12-5 | - | CASGSAYSLSGNTIYF | TGTGCTAGTGGTTCCGCCTACAGTCTCTCTGGAAACACCATATATTTT
few | TRBJ1-2 | TRBV4-1 | - | CASSQGPGLTNYGYTF | TGCGCCAGCAGCCAAGGTCCAGGGTTGACTAACTATGGCTACACCTTC
- | TRBJ2-7 | TRBV6-5 | - | CASSYSGSEQYF | TGTGCCAGCAGTTACTCGGGGAGCGAGCAGTACTTC
few | TRBJ1-1 | TRBV28 | TRBD1 | CATNRGGTEAFF | TGTGCCACCAACAGGGGTGGCACTGAAGCTTTCTTT
- | TRBJ1-2 | TRBV28 | - | CASSFLQIEGYTF | TGTGCCAGCAGTTTTCTGCAAATAGAGGGCTACACCTTC
- | TRBJ2-3 | TRBV2 | TRBD2 | CASSLAGGGTDTQYF | TGTGCCAGCAGTTTAGCGGGGGGGGGCACAGATACGCAGTATTTT
- | TRBJ2-5 | TRBV5-5 | TRBD1 | CASSLTAQGVETQYF | TGTGCCAGCAGCTTGACGGCACAGGGGGTGGAGACCCAGTACTTC
- | TRBJ2-3 | TRBV4-2 | - | CASSQASPDTQYF | TGTGCCAGCAGCCAGGCCTCCCCAGATACGCAGTATTTT
- | TRBJ2-7 | TRBV6-5 | - | CASSADRRSYEQYF | TGTGCCAGCAGTGCCGACAGGAGGAGCTACGAGCAGTACTTC
- | TRBJ1-2 | TRBV19 | - | CASGQGLYGYTF | TGTGCCAGTGGCCAGGGACTCTATGGCTACACCTTC
- | TRBJ1-2 | TRBV19 | TRBD1 | CASSSTQGASYTF | TGTGCCAGTAGTAGCACACAGGGGGCCTCATACACCTTC
- | TRBJ2-3 | TRBV10-3 | TRBD2 | CAISSTSGASTGDTQYF | TGTGCCATCAGTTCGACTAGCGGGGCGTCGACGGGAGATACGCAGTATTTT
- | TRBJ2-1 | TRBV5-1 | - | CASSLGGGSYNEQFF | TGCGCCAGCAGCTTGGGTGGCGGCTCCTACAATGAGCAGTTCTTC
- | TRBJ1-1 | TRBV6-1 | - | CASSETGLNTEAFF | TGTGCCAGCAGTGAGACAGGTTTGAACACTGAAGCTTTCTTT
- | TRBJ2-7 | TRBV13 | - | CASSFGVRQSSYEQYF | TGTGCCAGCAGCTTCGGAGTTCGGCAAAGCTCCTACGAGCAGTACTTC
- | TRBJ1-1 | TRBV30 | TRBD1 | CAWVAGTGNTEAFF | TGTGCCTGGGTAGCCGGGACAGGGAACACTGAAGCTTTCTTT
once | TRBJ2-1 | TRBV5-4 | TRBD2 | CASSIFGTSYDEQFF | TGTGCCAGCAGTATCTTCGGGACTAGTTACGATGAGCAGTTCTTC
few | TRBJ2-7 | TRBV5-1 | - | CASSVSGQIYEQYF | TGCGCCAGCAGCGTTTCCGGACAGATTTACGAGCAGTACTTC
once | TRBJ1-5 | TRBV15 | TRBD1 | CATSSGGQGSNQPQHF | TGTGCCACCAGCAGCGGGGGACAGGGTTCAAATCAGCCCCAGCATTTT
- | TRBJ1-1 | TRBV4-3 | - | CASSQDTGVAKAFF | TGCGCCAGCAGCCAAGATACCGGGGTTGCGAAAGCTTTCTTT
- | TRBJ2-7 | TRBV19 | - | CASSRGGGYEQYF | TGTGCCAGTAGTCGCGGGGGCGGATACGAGCAGTACTTC